The 21 T cell receptor beta chains given below trace back to one sample, sequenced in a study of shared clonotypes between healthy human individuals. The table came from immunoSEQ multiplex PCR; TCRdb's copy has only in-frame clones and leaves some out. Here the sample spans some 2.3 million clones, 80% to 95% being singletons. The sample taken for sequencing was naive CD4+ T cells from PBMCs. Subset here: CD45RA+ positively selected. The source is a man younger than 30 in good health. Some clones in this sample may be carry-over from other donors' samples.

The chain has TRBV28 and TRBJ1-1, with 7 nucleotides matching TRBD1. Germline loops: CDR1 MDHEN, CDR2 SYDVKM. There are 12 residues in the CDR3. The V segment lost 9 bases and the J segment 6 bases; nucleotides outside the gene matches: 7. The CDR3 is CASRQGRAEAFF. DNA of the CDR3: TGTGCCAGTCGACAGGGTCGGGCTGAAGCTTTCTTT.

This rearrangement joins TRBV29-1 to TRBJ2-5; 9 bases line up with TRBD2. The DNA end favors TRBJ2-7, so the J call may be wrong. Per germline, CDR1 SQVTM and CDR2 ANQGSEA. The CDR3 has 13 amino acids. The CDR3 region has the DNA TGCAGCGTATCGACTAGCGGAACCTACGAGCAGTACTTC. Its protein product is CSVSTSGTYEQYF.

The chain uses TRBV4-2 and TRBJ2-2, with unresolved D. The CDR3 extends over 14 amino acids. The germline V gene encodes CDR1 LGHNA and CDR2 YNFKEQ. V lost 2 bases and J 6 bases, leaving 10 bases between the germline ends. CDR3 sequence reads: CASSQSPESGELFF. The CDR3 bases are TGTGCCAGCAGCCAAAGTCCGGAATCCGGGGAGCTGTTTTTT.

As for this clone: Other DNA sequences in the same sample also yield this CDR3. The rearrangement links TRBV7-2 to TRBJ2-3; 7 nucleotides match TRBD2. V lost 0 bases, J lost 1 base, and 4 bases stayed unmatched. The CDR3 sequence is 16 residues long. In germline, CDR1 is SGHTA, CDR2 FQGNSA. CDR3 protein: CASSLALAGGTDTQYF. CDR3 DNA: TGTGCCAGCAGCTTAGCATTGGCGGGAGGCACAGATACGCAGTATTTT.

The V call is TRBV6-1, the J call TRBJ2-5, with D perhaps given as TRBD1 or TRBD2 (5 bases each). CDR3 length: 15 amino acids. Trimming removed 7 bases from V and 1 base from J, with 16 bases in between. Germline V gene data show CDR1 as MNHNS and CDR2 as SASEGT. CDR3 nucleotides: TGTGCCAGCAAGGTCGCCCGGGGCCCCCAAGAGACCCAGTACTTC. This sequence encodes CASKVARGPQETQYF.

The gene calls are TRBV28 and TRBJ1-1, with 8 bases that match TRBD1. The trim removed 8 bases at V and 2 bases at J, leaving 10 bases unmatched. This CDR3 comprises 15 residues. CDR1 and CDR2 from the germline V gene are MDHEN and SYDVKM. CDR3 sequence (DNA): TGTGCCAGCGCCCGCCATACAGGGGGTAACACTGAAGCTTTCTTT. It encodes CASARHTGGNTEAFF.

V usage is TRBV5-1 and J usage is TRBJ2-7; the D gene could be TRBD1 or TRBD2 (5 bases each). V was clipped by 4 bases and J by 7 bases, with 18 bases between them. Germline V gives CDR1 SGHRS, CDR2 YFSETQ. This CDR3 has 14 amino acids. The chain's CDR3 is CASSTGDALLEQYF. The DNA of the CDR3 is TGCGCCAGCAGCACCGGGGACGCCTTGCTTGAGCAGTACTTC.

This clone appeared a single time. The V gene is TRBV5-4, the J gene TRBJ2-7; 14 nucleotides match TRBD2. The V segment lost 4 bases and the J segment 2 bases; nucleotides outside the gene matches: 5. Germline assignment: CDR1 SGHNT and CDR2 YYREEE (reference sequence). The length of the CDR3 is 16 residues. The CDR3 DNA sequence: TGTGCCAGCAGCGCCGGACTAGCGGGAGGAACCTACGAGCAGTACTTC. Protein product: CASSAGLAGGTYEQYF.

The chain carries TRBV5-4 and TRBJ1-4, with D hard to call. The CDR3 spans 13 residues. The germline gives CDR1 SGHNT, CDR2 YYREEE (reference sequence). Trimming removed 4 bases from V and 8 bases from J, with 12 bases in between. CDR3: CASSPALEEKLFF. Written as DNA, the CDR3 is TGTGCCAGCAGCCCGGCCTTAGAGGAAAAACTGTTTTTT.

V usage is TRBV7-3 and J usage is TRBJ2-7; 8 bases match TRBD2. CDR1 and CDR2 from the germline V gene are SGHTA and FQGTGA. The CDR3 extends over 15 amino acids. Trimming took 3 bases from V and 5 from J; bases not matched to a gene: 9. The CDR3 protein is CASSLGAAAGDEQYF. For the CDR3, the DNA is TGTGCCAGCAGCTTGGGGGCAGCAGCGGGAGACGAGCAGTACTTC.

The chain uses TRBV10-3 and TRBJ2-7; tentative D call: TRBD1 (7 bases). Trimming left V 9 bases short and J 1 base short, with 16 bases between. The CDR3 has 14 residues. Germline V gene lookup returns CDR1 ENHRY and CDR2 SYGVKD. In DNA form, the CDR3 reads TGTGCCATACTCCCGCAGGGGGGATCCTACGAGCAGTACTTC. Translating it yields CAILPQGGSYEQYF.

The rearrangement links TRBV18 to TRBJ1-3; unclear D gene. There are 14 residues in the CDR3. The germline gives CDR1 KGHSH, CDR2 LQKENI. V lost 1 base and J 0 bases, leaving 4 bases between the germline ends. CDR3: CASSPQTSGNTIYF. Here the CDR3 DNA reads TGTGCCAGCTCACCACAGACCTCTGGAAACACCATATATTTT.

In nucleotides, the CDR3 is TGTGCCATCAGTGACCCCGGACAGGGCCTAAATAGCAATCAGCCCCAGCATTTT. It encodes CAISDPGQGLNSNQPQHF. This sequence joins TRBV10-3 and TRBJ1-5, with 8 bases lining up with TRBD1. V lost 3 bases and J lost 0; bases outside the gene matches: 10. Germline lookup yields CDR1 ENHRY and CDR2 SYGVKD. The length of the CDR3 is 18 residues.

As concerns this clone: The same CDR3 also results from other DNA sequences found in this sample. This rearrangement joins TRBV20-1 to TRBJ1-4; D remains unclear. Germline CDR1 reads DFQATT; CDR2 reads SNEGSKA (reference sequence). Deletions cut 3 bases from V and 6 bases from J, with 5 bases between. CDR3 length: 11 residues. DNA for the CDR3: TGCAGTGCTAGGAGCTATGAAAAACTGTTTTTT. Residues: CSARSYEKLFF.

This chain joins TRBV5-1 and TRBJ2-7; D unclear. This CDR3 has 15 amino acids. The V gene lost 0 bases and the J gene lost 2 bases, with 12 bases spanning the gap. Germline values: CDR1 SGHRS, CDR2 YFSETQ. The CDR3 sequence is CASSLGVVSTYEQYF. The CDR3 DNA sequence: TGCGCCAGCAGCTTGGGGGTGGTATCCACCTACGAGCAGTACTTC.

V and J are TRBV27 and TRBJ2-1; TRBD2 matches 11 bases. Germline V gene sequence: CDR1 MNHEY, CDR2 SMNVEV (reference sequence). The V gene end was trimmed by 5 bases and the J gene end by 6 bases; junction bases not matched to a gene: 9. The CDR3 is 16 amino acids. DNA for the CDR3: TGTGCCAGCAGTGCAACCGGGACTAGCGGTTCCAATGAGCAGTTCTTC. Encoded protein: CASSATGTSGSNEQFF.

The chain links TRBV9 to TRBJ2-5, with 9 bases that match TRBD2. Per the germline V gene, CDR1 is SGDLS and CDR2 is YYNGEE. The CDR3 length is 16 residues. Trimming removed 2 bases from V and 5 bases from J; junction bases left unmatched: 10. DNA of the CDR3: TGTGCCAGCAGCGTCGGGTTAGCGGGAGTTCCGGAGACCCAGTACTTC. As protein: CASSVGLAGVPETQYF.

The rearrangement uses TRBV7-3 and TRBJ2-3, with D perhaps matching TRBD1 or TRBD2 (6 bases each). The V end was cut by 5 bases, the J end by 9 bases, with 12 bases between. The CDR3 is 12 amino acids. Germline V gene lookup returns CDR1 SGHTA and CDR2 FQGTGA. CDR3 region: CASSPPGATQYF. The CDR3 region has the DNA TGTGCCAGCAGCCCCCCGGGGGCAACGCAGTATTTT. Combining the CDR3 with reference TRBV7-3 and TRBJ2-3 gives the whole variable domain GAGVSQTPSNKVTEKGKYVELRCDPISGHTALYWYRQSLGQGPEFLIYFQGTGAADDSGLPNDRFFAVRPEGSVSTLKIQRTERGDSAVYLCASSPPGATQYFGPGTRLTVL.

This sequence joins TRBV5-6 and TRBJ1-1, with D tentatively TRBD1 (5 bases). V dropped 4 bases and J dropped 4 bases, with 20 bases sitting between them. From germline, CDR1 is SGHDT and CDR2 YYEEEE. CDR3 length equals 16 residues. The DNA of the CDR3 is TGTGCCAGCAGCCTGAATGGGGGGGTCCGAGGCACTGAAGCTTTCTTT. Its translation: CASSLNGGVRGTEAFF. Full variable domain (rest looked up from reference TRBV5-6 and TRBJ1-1): DAGVTQSPTHLIKTRGQQVTLRCSPKSGHDTVSWYQQALGQGPQFIFQYYEEEERQRGNFPDRFSGHQFPNYSSELNVNALLLGDSALYLCASSLNGGVRGTEAFFGQGTRLTVV.

The gene calls are TRBV13 and TRBJ1-4; TRBD1 might be the D (6 bases). Trimming removed 5 bases at V and 5 bases at J, with 12 bases between. Germline-derived CDR1 and CDR2 are PRHDT and FYEKMQ (reference sequence). The CDR3 covers 14 residues. CDR3 coding DNA: TGTGCCAGCAGCCGTGGACAGAGAAATGAAAAACTGTTTTTT. Its protein is CASSRGQRNEKLFF.

V is TRBV11-2 and J is TRBJ1-5, with D perhaps matching TRBD1 (6 bases). Germline loops: CDR1 SGHAT, CDR2 FQNNGV. The CDR3 is 14 residues long. The ends were cut back, 3 bases at V and 3 bases at J, with 9 bases in the middle. The CDR3 region has the DNA TGTGCCAGCAGCTTCGCAGGGGACAATCAGCCCCAGCATTTT. Translated: CASSFAGDNQPQHF.